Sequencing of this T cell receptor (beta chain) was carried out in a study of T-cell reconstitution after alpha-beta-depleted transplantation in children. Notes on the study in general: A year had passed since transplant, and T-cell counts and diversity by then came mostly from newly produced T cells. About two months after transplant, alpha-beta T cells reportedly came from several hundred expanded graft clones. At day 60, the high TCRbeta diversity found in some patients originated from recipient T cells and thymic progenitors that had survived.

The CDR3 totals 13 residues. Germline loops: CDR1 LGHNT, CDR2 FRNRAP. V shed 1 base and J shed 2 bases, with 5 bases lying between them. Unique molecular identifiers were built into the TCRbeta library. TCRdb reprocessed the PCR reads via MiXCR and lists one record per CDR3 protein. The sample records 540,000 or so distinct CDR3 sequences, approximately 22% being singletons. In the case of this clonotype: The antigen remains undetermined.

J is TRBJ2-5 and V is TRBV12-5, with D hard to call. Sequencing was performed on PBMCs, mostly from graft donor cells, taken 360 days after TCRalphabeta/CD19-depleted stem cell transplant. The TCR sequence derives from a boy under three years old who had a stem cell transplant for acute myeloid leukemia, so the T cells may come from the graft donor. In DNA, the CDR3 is TGTGCTAGTGGTTTGGGACCTCAAGAGACCCAGTACTTC. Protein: CASGLGPQETQYF.